The next 4 T cell receptor beta chains were all read from a single sample in a study of blood T cells in healthy people across ages. It was with a sample-barcoded 5' primer and a J-beta primer mix that a second PCR of about 6 to 11 cycles was run. Each CDR3 protein gets one entry after TCRdb re-called the 5' RACE reads with MiXCR. The table has about 1 million distinct CDR3 sequences, 20% to 25% seen once. This sample also appeared in a second study, on T cells of mothers and their children.

The specimen was blood. Receptor source: a girl under 10 years old in good health.

The CDR3 sequence: CASSVLPIYEQYF. CDR3 in DNA: TGTGCCAGCAGCGTACTCCCCATTTACGAGCAGTACTTC. The chain joins TRBV11-2 to TRBJ2-7; D gene unclear. The V end was cut by 5 bases, the J end by 4 bases, with 12 bases between. CDR1 is SGHAT, CDR2 FQNNGV, per germline. The CDR3 length is 13 residues.

This chain connects TRBV12-3 or TRBV12-4 to TRBJ2-1; TRBD2 matches 12 bases. The CDR3 consists of 15 residues. The V segment lost 4 bases and the J segment 9 bases; nucleotides outside the gene matches: 7. The CDR3 DNA follows: TGTGCCAGCAGTTCCCTGACTAGCGGGAGAGCTGAGCAGTTCTTC. Its translation is CASSSLTSGRAEQFF.

The genes are TRBV3-1 and TRBJ1-1; D gene ambiguous. V shed 5 bases and J shed 0 bases, with 10 bases lying between them. Germline CDR1 reads LGHDT; CDR2 reads YNNKEL (reference sequence). The CDR3 spans 14 residues. CDR3 residues: CASSDPSMNTEAFF. In DNA, the CDR3 is TGTGCCAGCAGCGACCCCAGCATGAACACTGAAGCTTTCTTT.

This clonotype appeared a few times. V and J are TRBV7-8 and TRBJ2-7; possibly TRBD1 for D (6 bases). V shed 5 bases and J shed 3 bases, with 14 bases lying between them. From germline, CDR1 is SGHVS and CDR2 FQNEAQ. This CDR3 has 14 amino acids. DNA for the CDR3: TGTGCCAGCAGCATACAGGGTCAGGGCTACGAGCAGTACTTC. Translating it yields CASSIQGQGYEQYF.